This T cell receptor beta chain was recovered during a study of OX40 agonist ivuxolimab in advanced cancers. Whole-study context: Ivuxolimab was administered intravenously to patients at 0.01 to 10 mg/kg every 2 weeks.

Patients with autoimmune history or systemic immunosuppression were excluded. A note on this clone: The identical CDR3 is also encoded by other nucleotide sequences in the sample.

The CDR3 spans 14 residues. V dropped 6 bases and J dropped 3 bases, with 14 bases sitting between them. The V gene's germline CDR1 is MNHEY and CDR2 SMNVEV (reference sequence). TCRdb's table, derived via immunoSEQ multiplex PCR, lists solely in-frame clones and lacks some. The data show just over 80,000 clones, roughly 84% seen once. This specimen consisted of CD4+ or CD8+ T cells sorted from blood, obtained in a trial of the OX40 agonist ivuxolimab. V usage is TRBV27 and J usage is TRBJ1-2; D gene ambiguous. The origin of this receptor is an adult with an advanced solid tumor such as melanoma, head and neck, liver or kidney cancer. This chain's CDR3 is CASSPSPGYYGYTF. The CDR3, as DNA: TGTGCCAGCAGCCCATCCCCAGGTTACTATGGCTACACCTTC.